This T cell receptor (beta chain) appears in the sequencing data of a study of blood T cells in healthy people across ages (dated by TCRdb to the mid-2010s). For context, the study as a whole: In model experiments, template switching captured roughly one uniquely barcoded TCR beta cDNA molecule for every two T cells. Using the same blood draw, the study looked at two additional independent replicas of 1 million unique cDNA reads for two donors, one aged 18 to 30 and the other aged 80 or older. To track age-related changes in TCR beta repertoire diversity, the study relied on deep sequencing normalized with unique cDNA molecular identifiers. The donors were split into four age groups: young (average about 16 years), middle-aged (over 35), aged (roughly 68) and long-lived (approximately 80).

The research as a whole found: As age increased, observed TCR beta diversity per million T cells dropped in a roughly linear way, and a significant reduction was already evident by age around 41. Total diversity estimates from one million sequenced T cells were considered lower bounds and underestimates. Compared with the aged group, the long-lived group had more naive CD4+ T cells, fewer expanded clones and increased TCR diversity, a pattern suggesting age selection. Because donor CMV infection status was unknown, age-related changes in expanded clonotypes were potentially confounded. Since profiling was done on bulk unsorted PBMCs, naive and antigen-experienced compartments could not be conclusively compared. A strong correlation was found between observed TCR beta diversity and the percentage of naive T cells measured by flow cytometry.

The CDR3 measures 15 amino acids from cysteine to phenylalanine. The retained sequence is limited to the CDR3, 45 bases, with the frame set at the first base. CDR1 MNHEY and CDR2 SVGAGI are derived from the germline V gene. The V and J ends are trimmed by 2 bases and 6 bases, leaving 14 bases between them. Systemically healthy Caucasian individuals from Russia, 35 to 50 in total and aged about 6 to 90 years, were included as donors. Around 10 milliliters of peripheral blood were collected from each donor into EDTA-treated Vacutainer tubes. Ficoll-Paque density-gradient centrifugation was used to isolate PBMCs, with at least 7 million per sample. Trizol reagent was used to extract total RNA from PBMCs, with at least 6 micrograms per sample. The percentages of naive CD45RAhigh/CD27high T cells were determined by flow cytometry on a PBMC aliquot from every donor. Library prep was done by 5' RACE. The listed sequencing device is Illumina HiSeq 2500. The second PCR ran for about 6 to 12 cycles and used a J-beta primer mix along with a sample-barcoded 5' primer. Each TCR beta cDNA molecule received a unique molecular identifier from a template-switch 5' adaptor carrying 12 random nucleotides. Each sample yielded at least 2.5 million CDR3-containing paired-end reads. First-strand cDNA was synthesized from all RNA with the Mint cDNA synthesis kit, primed by a TRBC-specific oligonucleotide. Following uracil-DNA glycosylase treatment, a first 18-cycle PCR with universal primers M1SS and BC2_uni_R was performed on all cDNA. As for the original processing: Normalization of each sample was performed by random selection of 1 million high-quality reads, each carrying a distinct molecular identifier. Instead of being binned into consensus sequences, reads with shared molecular identifiers were discarded. MiTCR, run with a Q25 quality threshold and the strictest error-elimination algorithm, handled CDR3 identification, clonotype clustering and error correction. A nonparametric unseen species model with Euler transformation was used to estimate a lower bound on total TCR beta diversity. TCRdb reprocessed the public reads (quality trimming at Q25 with fastp, clone calling with MiXCR) and kept in-frame beta chains. Here each entry gathers all rows of one CDR3 protein and keeps the most common genes and DNA. Clone size and V and J calls follow TCRdb, not the original study. In all, the sample holds about 1 million distinct CDR3 sequences, and approximately 25% of those were seen once. About 0.69% of the sample is held by the ten biggest clonotypes.

A note on this clonotype: There is no known antigen for this receptor. Base qualities are not recorded, but no much larger clone differs from it by a single base.

The sample also formed part of further work on T cells of mothers and their children. The second study's authors report: The donors were nine systemically healthy Caucasian individuals, made up of three mothers and their six children. cDNA synthesis used all of the extracted RNA, with 1.5 ug of RNA in each 15 ul reaction. Sample barcodes and 2-4 random nucleotides were added via the M1S primer in the second PCR. Each mother yielded over 8 million TCR beta CDR3 reads and each child 2.5 million to 3 million reads. TCR recombination output is similarly shaped by thymic selection in related and unrelated pairs, with a minor effect exerted by inherited differences. Normalized repertoire overlap in related mother-child pairs was always slightly higher than in unrelated mother-child pairs, but the difference was never significant. With a sensitivity of about 100 clones per million clonotypes, no persistent microchimeric T cell clones were detected. Deep NGS was used in the study to compare the TCR beta repertoires of mothers and children and to look for features that separate related mother-child pairs from unrelated individuals. Mothers averaged approximately 41 +/- 4 years of age and children averaged about 10 +/- 4 years. After adapter ligation was performed with NEBNext reagents, the libraries were sequenced on an Illumina HiSeq 2000 with 100+100 nt paired-end reads. To prevent cross-contamination, the mother and child libraries were prepared a month apart and were sequenced in separate runs. Between roughly 500,000 and 2,100,000 distinct TCR beta clonotypes were identified per donor. Naive TCR beta clonotypes were estimated from low-frequency clonotypes matched to each donor's FACS-determined naive share, without sorting.

Recombination connected TRBV6-5 to TRBJ2-1; the D call is possibly TRBD1 or TRBD2, each sharing 6 bases. The specimen sequenced was blood. The source of this sequence is a girl under 10 years old in good health. The CDR3 region: CASSYAGGAGNEQFF. The nucleotide sequence is TGTGCCAGCAGTTACGCCGGGGGCGCAGGCAATGAGCAGTTCTTC.